This TCR beta chain was documented in a study of blood T cells in healthy people across ages. Findings and caveats of the study: Across the age range, TCR beta diversity per million T cells fell in a roughly linear way.

As to this clonotype: Its antigen remains unidentified. One end of the junction is discordant with germline, which a read error may explain.

The germline V gene has CDR1 MNHEY and CDR2 SMNVEV (reference sequence). CDR3 length: 14 amino acids. Sample-barcoded 5' priming and a J-beta primer mix drove a second PCR of about 6 to 12 cycles. In TCRdb, the 5' RACE reads were re-called with MiXCR into one record per CDR3 protein. Altogether 700,000 to 800,000 distinct CDR3 sequences are present, about 40% being singletons, with the ten largest covering about 20%. The rearrangement uses TRBV27 and TRBJ1-1; D not certain. The origin of this receptor is a woman aged 55-70 years in good health. The specimen sequenced was blood. The chain's CDR3 is CASSARTLNAEAFF. Here the CDR3 DNA reads TGTGCCAGCAGCGCCAGAACGTTGAACGCTGAAGCTTTCTTT.